This T cell receptor (beta chain) is from a study of blood T cell repertoires in COVID-19. Study summary: There were acute and convalescent COVID-19 samples, and they came from the United States, Italy and Spain. T cells, B-cell-depleted T cells, or PBMCs supplied cDNA or gDNA.

The table lists this clone with a few counts. This table comes from immunoSEQ multiplex PCR, and its TCRdb copy is limited to in-frame clones, with some not included. The sample yields 230,000 or so clones, approximately 80% seen once. This CDR3 region has 14 residues. V lost 0 bases, J lost 4 bases, and 1 base stayed unmatched. Germline V gene sequence: CDR1 SGDLS, CDR2 YYNGEE. The chain uses TRBV9 and TRBJ2-1; 7 positions agree with TRBD1. The TCR comes from a man between 35 and 55 years old who had recovered from COVID-19. Sequenced input: peripheral blood. The CDR3 region has the DNA TGTGCCAGCAGCGTAGAGGGACAGTACAATGAGCAGTTCTTC. It encodes CASSVEGQYNEQFF.